A single sample is the source of the 2 T cell receptor beta chains below, sequenced in a study of persistence of HIV-infected CD4 T cells. Antigens of these TCRs are unknown. Cells were stimulated nonspecifically with anti-CD3/anti-CD28 magnetic beads. Sorting selected CD4+ T cells upregulating both CD40 ligand and CD69. This was the immunoSEQ version 4 assay in survey mode. Here immunoSEQ multiplex PCR was the method, and the copy in TCRdb shows in-frame clones only, minus some. The sample carries 35,000 to 50,000 clones, roughly 90% recorded once. The specimen comprised CD4+ T cells sorted from PBMCs after approximately 19-hour stimulation, sampled from a patient who received antiretroviral therapy. These receptors originate from an adult man with HIV who was CMV-seropositive.

This clone has just one count. V and J are TRBV7-3 and TRBJ1-3, with no clear D. This CDR3 has 14 residues. V lost 0 bases and J 1 base, leaving 4 bases between the germline ends. CDR1 and CDR2 from the germline V gene are SGHTA and FQGTGA. The CDR3: CASSLTGSGNTIYF. DNA for the CDR3: TGTGCCAGCAGCTTAACGGGATCTGGAAACACCATATATTTT.

The chain combines TRBV4-1 with TRBJ2-2, with 7 bases that match TRBD1. V lost 2 bases and J lost 4; bases outside the gene matches: 10. Germline CDR1 MGHRA, CDR2 YSYEKL. CDR3 length: 17 residues. CDR3 in amino acids: CASSQLYRTGGTGELFF. The DNA for the CDR3 is TGCGCCAGCAGCCAACTTTACAGGACAGGTGGCACCGGGGAGCTGTTTTTT.